This T cell receptor (beta chain) derives from a study of T cell responses to AZD1222 COVID-19 vaccine (dated by TCRdb to the early 2020s). Background on the whole study: AZD1222 recipients with second doses at about 4 weeks or about 12 weeks were pooled, because spike-specific TCR depth and breadth did not differ between schedules. A total of under 250 trial participants underwent TCR sequencing, of whom under 220 had received two doses of AZD1222 and some 26 had received two doses of the MenACWY control vaccine. Trial participants were enrolled by age into subgroups of 18-55, 56-69 and 70-plus years, and around 140, 26 and 57 TCR-sequenced participants, respectively, were included in these subgroups. The full study reports these points: Because no day 14 peak-response samples were available, repertoires were characterized only after the peak T cell response. Vaccine-associated CD4 TCRs spanned the whole spike protein, with dominant responses in regions 160-218 and 743-854. A significant rise in spike-specific TCR breadth and depth was observed after two AZD1222 doses relative to day 0 and relative to MenACWY recipients. Reportedly, close to half of the unique spike-specific TCRs recognized epitopes lying outside the regions that are mutated in the B.1.351 and B.1.1.7 variants. Participants were mostly white British and included more females than males, and it was suggested by the authors that clonal diversity may have been underestimated. In the small 56-69-year group, the increase in depth fell short of significance, most likely because of low power. Only 5 to 7 AZD1222 recipients were SARS-CoV-2 seropositive at baseline, limiting conclusions about previously exposed vaccinees.

CDR3 length: 15 amino acids, cysteine to phenylalanine. Here the CDR3 DNA is all that survives: 45 bases in frame from base 1. The germline V gene supplies CDR1 SGHDT and CDR2 YYEEEE. V and J are truncated by 0 bases and 1 base respectively, leaving an intervening sequence of 10 bases. The meaning of the sample's time point label: baseline before first vaccination. Vaccinee samples were obtained from the UK trials COV001 and COV002, which included a single-blind randomized controlled phase 2/3 trial of AZD1222 (ChAdOx1 nCoV-19) in healthy adults. For TCRbeta chain sequencing, PBMC samples were collected from trial participants at day 0 and at day 28 after the second dose. The CDR3 regions of human TCRbeta chains were subjected to immunosequencing. The source study handled its data this way. TCRs in the repertoires were matched against a reference library of SARS-CoV-2-specific TCRs that had been generated with the MIRA antigen-specificity platform. Breadth was defined as the fraction of unique TCRs that were SARS-CoV-2-associated, and depth was defined as the fraction of total T cells that were SARS-CoV-2-associated. Using the MIRA data, each spike-specific TCR was assigned both to the spike region to which the TCR was reactive and to a CD4 or CD8 class. Log10-transformed breadth and depth values were compared by one-way ANOVA with Sidak's multiple comparisons tests. Drawn from immuneACCESS, this table holds only the in-frame rearrangements with V and J called that TCRdb kept. Clones are partly lost; checked studies trace under half to an unresolved V gene and leave the rest unexplained. V and J calls and clone size come straight from that table; D and trimming were deduced from the DNA. This sample has roughly 120,000 clones in its table, and under 85% of those were observed once. The top ten clonotypes cover around 6.2% of the sample.

A remark on this clone: The target of this receptor is not known. No qualities accompany the bases; no much larger clone lies one base away.

The rearranged segments are TRBV5-6 and TRBJ2-5, with the D gene too uncertain to name. This TCR derives from an adult in good health. The sequencing here drew on peripheral blood, taken on day 0 of AZD1222 vaccination. The encoded CDR3 is CASSLGFPSQETQYF. The nucleotides read TGTGCCAGCAGCTTGGGGTTTCCTAGCCAAGAGACCCAGTACTTC.